These 6 T cell receptor beta chains share one sample of origin, sequenced in a study of T cell clonality in common variable immunodeficiency. Antigens for these TCRs are unknown. The method was immunoSEQ multiplex PCR; TCRdb's version includes in-frame clones alone and lacks a portion of them. Listed for the sample are tens of thousands of clones, none seen a single time. Overall study results and limits: Common variable immunodeficiency TCR beta sequences reportedly had fewer deletions and N-nucleotide insertions.

The source material was peripheral blood mononuclear cells. The receptors derive from a human donor with common variable immunodeficiency.

This clone was observed at least ten times. The read terminates 3 residues before the CDR3 end, so the remaining end is supplied by the germline J gene. The gene calls are TRBV18 and TRBJ2-7, with 8 positions matching TRBD2. The CDR3 runs to 15 residues. The trim removed 4 bases at V and 3 bases at J, leaving 8 bases unmatched. In germline, CDR1 is KGHSH, CDR2 LQKENI. The CDR3 sequence is CASSLNSGDLYEQYF. The sequenced CDR3 bases are TGTGCCAGCTCACTAAATAGCGGGGACCTCTACGAG.

This chain's CDR3 is CASRLAGATGSPLHF. The part of the CDR3 DNA that was read is TGTGCCAGCAGACTAGCGGGGGCGACAGGATCACCC. The chain links TRBV6-2 or TRBV6-3 to TRBJ1-6; D is perhaps TRBD1 (6 bases). The read halts 3 residues ahead of the CDR3 end, with the missing end drawn from the germline J gene. The CDR3 spans 15 residues. Germline V gives CDR1 MNHEY, CDR2 SVGEGT. V was clipped by 6 bases and J by 10 bases, with 19 bases between them.

This clone was counted a few times. The read ends 3 residues shy of where the CDR3 ends; the end is completed using the germline J gene. The genes are TRBV7-2 and TRBJ1-4; D is unresolved. This CDR3 is 14 amino acids long. Trimming removed 1 base from V and 7 bases from J, with 10 bases in between. The germline gives CDR1 SGHTA, CDR2 FQGNSA. CDR3 protein: CASSLGALGEKLFF. Partial CDR3 DNA: TGTGCCAGCAGCTTAGGAGCGCTCGGTGAAAAA.

Only a few counts were recorded for this clone. The read ends 3 residues shy of where the CDR3 ends; the end is completed using the germline J gene. The chain carries TRBV5-1 and TRBJ2-7; TRBD1 agrees at 8 bases. Germline CDR1 reads SGHRS; CDR2 reads YFSETQ. The junction had 5 bases not matched to a gene; V was cut back by 3 bases and J by 0 bases. The CDR3 consists of 15 residues. The DNA read from the CDR3 is TGCGCCAGCAGCTACGGACAGGGAAGCTCCTACGAG. Translated, it gives CASSYGQGSSYE. The whole CDR3 reads CASSYGQGSSYEQYF.

This clone came up many times. CDR3 DNA (partial): TGTGCCAGCAGCTCCACCAGGGACTACCAAGAGACC. It encodes CASSSTRDYQET. The full CDR3 protein reads CASSSTRDYQETQYF. The gene calls are TRBV11-2 and TRBJ2-5; possibly TRBD2 for D (6 bases). The CDR3 end lies 3 residues beyond the end of the read and is filled in from the germline J gene. Deletions cut 4 bases from V and 0 bases from J, with 12 bases between. CDR1 is SGHAT and CDR2 is FQNNGV in the germline V gene. CDR3 length: 15 residues.

Many counts were recorded for this clone. Read sequence stops 3 residues before the CDR3 end, and the germline J gene provides the missing end. V and J are TRBV7-6 and TRBJ2-2; 8 nucleotides align to TRBD1. Unmatched junction bases numbered 5, after V lost 2 bases and J lost 0 bases. The germline V gene encodes CDR1 SGHVS and CDR2 FNYEAQ. This CDR3 is built from 17 residues. CDR3 protein: CASSLLTGAANTGELFF. CDR3 bases read: TGTGCCAGCAGCTTATTGACAGGGGCCGCGAACACCGGGGAG.